This passage covers 19 T cell receptor beta chains from one sample sequenced in a study of blood T cells in healthy people across ages. A second PCR of roughly 7 to 11 cycles used a sample-barcoded 5' primer and a J-beta primer mix. TCRdb re-called the 5' RACE reads with MiXCR, one entry per CDR3 protein. The repertoire has more than 600,000 distinct CDR3 sequences, roughly 25% of them found once; the top ten carry under 9.5%. This same sample was also part of a study on T cells of mothers and their children.

Sequencing used blood. The receptors come from a boy under 18 in good health.

This clonotype was seen only a few times. The V and J genes are TRBV29-1 and TRBJ1-1, with D perhaps matching TRBD1 (5 bases). Per the germline V gene, CDR1 is SQVTM and CDR2 is ANQGSEA. The CDR3 has 12 residues. Trimming took off 2 bases at V and 7 bases at J, with 11 bases between the two ends. The CDR3 here is CSVEFGAHEAFF. The CDR3 region has the DNA TGCAGCGTTGAATTTGGGGCACATGAAGCTTTCTTT.

The chain recombines TRBV5-1 with TRBJ2-1, with a weak D call TRBD2 (5 bases). V lost 2 bases, J lost 1 base, and 13 bases lay in between. The CDR3 runs 16 residues. Per the germline V gene, CDR1 is SGHRS and CDR2 is YFSETQ. In DNA form, the CDR3 reads TGCGCCAGCAGCTTCGGGATAGGTAGATCCTACAATGAGCAGTTCTTC. Translating gives CASSFGIGRSYNEQFF.

A note on this clonotype: Germline and junction disagree at one end, which may indicate a read error. The rearrangement links TRBV5-1 to TRBJ2-7; TRBD1 might be the D (6 bases). The length of the CDR3 is 15 residues. The V gene's germline CDR1 is SGHRS and CDR2 YFSETQ. CDR3 sequence reads: CASSLAGSGAYEQHF. The CDR3 DNA is TGCGCCAGCAGCTTGGCCGGTTCAGGGGCCTACGAGCAGCACTTC.

The table lists this clonotype with a few counts. The chain combines TRBV20-1 with TRBJ1-2, with TRBD1 as a possible D gene (6 bases). The CDR3 is 15 amino acids. V was trimmed by 7 bases and J by 4 bases, leaving 22 bases between them. Germline values: CDR1 DFQATT, CDR2 SNEGSKA (reference sequence). The chain's CDR3 is CSGGRAGVVSYGYTF. CDR3 sequence (DNA): TGCAGTGGGGGCCGTGCAGGGGTAGTAAGCTATGGCTACACCTTC.

The V call is TRBV11-2, the J call TRBJ2-1; 10 bases fit TRBD2. V dropped 6 bases and J dropped 4; count of bases not matched to a gene: 9. CDR1 SGHAT and CDR2 FQNNGV come from the germline V gene. CDR3 length equals 16 residues. The CDR3 sequence: CASSTLAGVDYNEQFF. The CDR3 coding sequence is TGTGCCAGCAGTACTCTAGCGGGAGTGGATTACAATGAGCAGTTCTTC.

V gene TRBV6-5 combines with J gene TRBJ2-6; 7 bases agree with TRBD2. The germline V gene encodes CDR1 MNHEY and CDR2 SVGAGI. V was clipped by 0 bases and J by 1 base; unmatched bases: 9. This CDR3 contains 19 residues. This chain's CDR3 is CASSYSSLAVLSGANVLTF. Written as DNA, the CDR3 is TGTGCCAGCAGTTACTCGAGCCTAGCGGTTCTATCTGGGGCCAACGTCCTGACTTTC.

This clonotype turned up a few times. The chain links TRBV12-3 or TRBV12-4 to TRBJ2-5; no clear D. V was cut by 6 bases and J by 0 bases, with 14 bases left in between. CDR3 length equals 15 residues. The CDR3, as DNA: TGTGCCAGCAGGACGGGTGGGAACTACCAAGAGACCCAGTACTTC. This sequence encodes CASRTGGNYQETQYF.

This clonotype was seen more than once but under ten times. J is TRBJ1-4 and V is TRBV29-1; D remains unclear. The germline CDR1 and CDR2 sequences are SQVTM and ANQGSEA. The CDR3 loop spans 12 amino acids. The V and J ends lost 7 bases and 7 bases respectively, with 13 bases between them. The CDR3 region is CSGSQTSEKLFF. CDR3 nucleotides: TGCAGCGGCTCCCAGACGAGTGAAAAACTGTTTTTT.

This clonotype was seen ten or more times. The chain employs TRBV7-9 and TRBJ2-1; 11 bases line up with TRBD2. The junction had 3 bases not matched to a gene; V was cut back by 3 bases and J by 5 bases. This CDR3 spans 15 amino acids. Germline V gives CDR1 SEHNR, CDR2 FQNEAQ (reference sequence). The DNA of the CDR3 is TGTGCCAGCAGCTTGGTGGGACTAGCGGACAATGAGCAGTTCTTC. Translation: CASSLVGLADNEQFF.

This clonotype was seen more than once but under ten times. The rearrangement joins TRBV21-1 to TRBJ2-4; TRBD1, the table's D call, was not compared with the DNA. TRBV21-1 is noted as a pseudogene. The CDR3 sequence is 17 residues long. CDR3 nucleotide sequence: TGTGCCAGCAGCAAACGGCAGGGGACGATTGTGGAAGACATTCAGTACTTC. This sequence encodes CASSKRQGTIVEDIQYF.

This clonotype was detected only a few times. This rearrangement joins TRBV20-1 to TRBJ2-1; 12 bases agree with TRBD2. Germline values: CDR1 DFQATT, CDR2 SNEGSKA (reference sequence). The V segment lost 2 bases and the J segment 0 bases; nucleotides outside the gene matches: 2. CDR3 length equals 16 residues. The CDR3 DNA is TGCAGTGCTAGAACTAGCGGGAGGAGCTCCTACAATGAGCAGTTCTTC. Its protein is CSARTSGRSSYNEQFF.

The V call is TRBV10-3, the J call TRBJ2-5; D is ambiguous. This CDR3 is built from 12 residues. Trimming shortened V by 6 bases and J by 2 bases, and 7 bases separated the two germline ends. Per the germline V gene, CDR1 is ENHRY and CDR2 is SYGVKD. The CDR3 is CAIRDQQETQYF. CDR3 DNA: TGTGCCATCAGGGACCAGCAAGAGACCCAGTACTTC.

This chain uses TRBV20-1 with TRBJ2-1, with 8 bases lining up with TRBD1. This CDR3 comprises 15 residues. The V and J ends lost 0 bases and 5 bases, in that order; junction bases with no gene match: 6. CDR1 and CDR2 (germline): DFQATT, SNEGSKA (reference sequence). In DNA, the CDR3 is TGCAGTGCTAGAGAGCCAGACAGGGGAGACAATGAGCAGTTCTTC. It codes for CSAREPDRGDNEQFF.

This clonotype showed up just a few times. The chain has TRBV11-2 and TRBJ2-3, with D unclear. V lost 10 bases and J 2 bases, leaving 10 bases between the germline ends. Germline lookup yields CDR1 SGHAT and CDR2 FQNNGV. The CDR3 loop spans 12 amino acids. DNA for the CDR3: TGTGCCACGGCAGGCTACACAGATACGCAGTATTTT. Encoded protein: CATAGYTDTQYF.

This rearrangement joins TRBV12-3 or TRBV12-4 to TRBJ1-1, with D perhaps matching TRBD1 (6 bases). Trimming pared 3 bases from V and 9 bases from J, leaving 14 bases between. There are 13 residues in the CDR3. The CDR3 DNA is TGTGCCAGCAGTTTCCGGGGGGCTCAACAAGCTTTCTTT. Encoded protein: CASSFRGAQQAFF.

This chain joins TRBV7-9 and TRBJ2-1; D gene uncertain. V gave up 8 bases and J gave up 6 bases, with 11 bases separating them. CDR3 length: 12 amino acids. Germline V gene data show CDR1 as SEHNR and CDR2 as FQNEAQ (reference sequence). The CDR3 region is CASLGRFNEQFF. For the CDR3, the DNA is TGTGCCAGCCTTGGACGGTTCAATGAGCAGTTCTTC. The full variable domain, completed using reference TRBV7-9 and TRBJ2-1, is DTGVSQNPRHKITKRGQNVTFRCDPISEHNRLYWYRQTLGQGPEFLTYFQNEAQLEKSRLLSDRFSAERPKGSFSTLEIQRTEQGDSAMYLCASLGRFNEQFFGPGTRLTVL.

The rearrangement links TRBV28 to TRBJ2-5, with D possibly being TRBD1 or TRBD2 (6 bases each). Trimming pared 4 bases from V and 0 bases from J, leaving 12 bases between. Germline values: CDR1 MDHEN, CDR2 SYDVKM. This CDR3 spans 15 amino acids. This chain's CDR3 is CASSSNRDYQETQYF. DNA for the CDR3: TGTGCCAGCAGTTCCAACAGGGACTACCAAGAGACCCAGTACTTC.

This clonotype turned up a few times. The J gene is TRBJ1-1, the V gene TRBV18, with a tentative D call TRBD1 (5 bases). V was pared by 7 bases and J by 0 bases, with 9 bases between. The CDR3 length is 13 residues. From germline, CDR1 is KGHSH and CDR2 LQKENI. In DNA, the CDR3 is TGTGCCAGCTTAACAGGACTGAACACTGAAGCTTTCTTT. As protein: CASLTGLNTEAFF.

This clonotype was observed many times. The rearrangement links TRBV12-3 or TRBV12-4 to TRBJ1-1; D call uncertain. The ends were cut back, 2 bases at V and 5 bases at J, with 6 bases in the middle. The length of the CDR3 is 12 residues. The CDR3 DNA is TGTGCCAGCAGTTTACGAGATACTGAAGCTTTCTTT. Its translation: CASSLRDTEAFF.